The sample holds one count of the clone carrying this TCR beta chain. Measured with immunoSEQ multiplex PCR; TCRdb has only the in-frame clones, and not every one. Found here are 100,000 or so clones, 85% to 95% of them singletons; the top ten hold roughly 0.26%. The V gene end was trimmed by 8 bases and the J gene end by 4 bases; junction bases not matched to a gene: 9. The CDR3 has 14 residues. Per germline, CDR1 MNHEY and CDR2 SVGAGI. The data derive from a study of technical replicates of blood from a handful of donors. This clonotype originated in a human donor in good health. The sequencing input was T cells isolated from PBMCs. V usage is TRBV6-5 and J usage is TRBJ1-2; 8 bases fit TRBD1. In DNA, the CDR3 is TGTGCCAGCCGAACCCCCGGGACAGGCTATGGCTACACCTTC. Amino acids: CASRTPGTGYGYTF.